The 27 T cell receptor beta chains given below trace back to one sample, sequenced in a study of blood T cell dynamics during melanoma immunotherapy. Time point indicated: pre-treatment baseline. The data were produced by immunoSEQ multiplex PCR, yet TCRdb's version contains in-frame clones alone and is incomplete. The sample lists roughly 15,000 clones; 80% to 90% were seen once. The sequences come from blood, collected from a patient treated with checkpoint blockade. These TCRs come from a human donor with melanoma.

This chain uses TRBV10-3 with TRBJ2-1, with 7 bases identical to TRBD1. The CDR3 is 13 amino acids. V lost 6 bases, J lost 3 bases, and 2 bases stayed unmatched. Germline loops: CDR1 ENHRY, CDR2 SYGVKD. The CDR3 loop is CAIRGTDYNEQFF. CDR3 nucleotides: TGTGCCATCAGAGGGACAGACTACAATGAGCAGTTCTTC.

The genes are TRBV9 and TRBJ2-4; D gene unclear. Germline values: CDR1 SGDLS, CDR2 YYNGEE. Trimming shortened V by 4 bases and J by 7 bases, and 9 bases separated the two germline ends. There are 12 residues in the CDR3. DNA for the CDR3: TGTGCCAGCAGCTCCAATTTGAACATTCAGTACTTC. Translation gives CASSSNLNIQYF.

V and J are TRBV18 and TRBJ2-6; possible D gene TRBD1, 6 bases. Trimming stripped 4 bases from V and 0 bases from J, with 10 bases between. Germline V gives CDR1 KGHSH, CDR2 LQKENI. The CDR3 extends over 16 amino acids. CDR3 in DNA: TGTGCCAGCTCACTTACAGGGTACTCTGGGGCCAACGTCCTGACTTTC. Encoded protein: CASSLTGYSGANVLTF.

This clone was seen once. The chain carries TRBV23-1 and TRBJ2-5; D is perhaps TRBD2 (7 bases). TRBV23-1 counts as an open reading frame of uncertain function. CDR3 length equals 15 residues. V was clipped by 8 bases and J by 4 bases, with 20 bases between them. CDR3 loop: CASGAEGGLTETQYF. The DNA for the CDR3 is TGCGCCAGCGGCGCCGAGGGGGGGCTAACAGAGACCCAGTACTTC.

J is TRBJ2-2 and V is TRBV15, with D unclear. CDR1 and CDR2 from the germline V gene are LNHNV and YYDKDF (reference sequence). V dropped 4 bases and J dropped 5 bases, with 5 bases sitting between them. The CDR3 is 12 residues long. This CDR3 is CATSKGTGELFF. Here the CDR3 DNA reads TGTGCCACCAGCAAAGGGACCGGGGAGCTGTTTTTT.

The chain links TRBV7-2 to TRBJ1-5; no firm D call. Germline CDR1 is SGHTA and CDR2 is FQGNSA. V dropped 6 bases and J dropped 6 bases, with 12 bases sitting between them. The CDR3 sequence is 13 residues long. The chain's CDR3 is CASRRTLSQPQHF. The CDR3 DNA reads TGTGCCAGCAGACGAACCCTAAGTCAGCCCCAGCATTTT.

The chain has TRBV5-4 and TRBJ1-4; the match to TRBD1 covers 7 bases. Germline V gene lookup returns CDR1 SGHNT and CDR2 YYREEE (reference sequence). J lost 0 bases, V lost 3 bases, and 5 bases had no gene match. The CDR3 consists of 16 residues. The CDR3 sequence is CASSSRQGSTNEKLFF. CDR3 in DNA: TGTGCCAGCAGCTCCAGACAGGGCTCAACTAATGAAAAACTGTTTTTT.

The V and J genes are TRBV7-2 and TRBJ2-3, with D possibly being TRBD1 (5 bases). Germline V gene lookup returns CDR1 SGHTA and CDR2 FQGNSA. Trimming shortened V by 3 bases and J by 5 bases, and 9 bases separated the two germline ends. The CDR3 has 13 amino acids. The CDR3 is CASSLQGIDTQYF. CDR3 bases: TGTGCCAGCAGCTTGCAGGGCATAGATACGCAGTATTTT.

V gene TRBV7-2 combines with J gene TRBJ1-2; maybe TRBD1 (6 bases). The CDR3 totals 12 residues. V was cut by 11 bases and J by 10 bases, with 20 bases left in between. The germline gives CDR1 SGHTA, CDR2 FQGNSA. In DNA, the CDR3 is TGTGCCCTCAGCCTGGGGGCAGGGTCCTACACCTTC. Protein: CALSLGAGSYTF.

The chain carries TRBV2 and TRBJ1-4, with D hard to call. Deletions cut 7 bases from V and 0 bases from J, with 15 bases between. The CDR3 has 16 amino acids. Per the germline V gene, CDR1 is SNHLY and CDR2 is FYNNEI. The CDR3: CASTSSPYATNEKLFF. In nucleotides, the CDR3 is TGTGCCAGCACGAGCTCACCCTATGCAACTAATGAAAAACTGTTTTTT.

CDR3 nucleotide sequence: TGTGCCAGCAGTGAATTAGGGTTCTCTGGGGCCAACGTCCTGACTTTC. Residues: CASSELGFSGANVLTF. V gene TRBV6-1 combines with J gene TRBJ2-6; D remains unclear. V lost 2 bases and J lost 0, with 8 bases in between. Germline V gene data show CDR1 as MNHNS and CDR2 as SASEGT. CDR3 length equals 16 residues.

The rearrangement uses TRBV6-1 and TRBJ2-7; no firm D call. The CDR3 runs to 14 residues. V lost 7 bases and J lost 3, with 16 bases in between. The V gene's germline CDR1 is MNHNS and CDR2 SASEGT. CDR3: CASTQRFGDYEQYV. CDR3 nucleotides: TGTGCCAGCACCCAACGGTTCGGAGACTACGAGCAGTACGTC.

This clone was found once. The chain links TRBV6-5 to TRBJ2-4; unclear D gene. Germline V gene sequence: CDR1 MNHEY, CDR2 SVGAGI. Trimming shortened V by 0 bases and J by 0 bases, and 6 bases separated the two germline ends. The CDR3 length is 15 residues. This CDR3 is CASSYSQLAKNIQYF. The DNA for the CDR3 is TGTGCCAGCAGTTACTCACAGCTAGCCAAAAACATTCAGTACTTC.

The CDR3 is CASSKDRRVGEAFF. CDR3 bases: TGTGCCAGCAGTAAGGACAGGAGGGTTGGGGAAGCTTTCTTT. The rearrangement uses TRBV6-6 and TRBJ1-1, with 7 positions matching TRBD1. Germline-derived CDR1 and CDR2 are MNHNY and SVGAGI (reference sequence). V trimming: 5 bases; J trimming: 8 bases; junction bases outside the gene matches: 11. The CDR3 is 14 residues long.

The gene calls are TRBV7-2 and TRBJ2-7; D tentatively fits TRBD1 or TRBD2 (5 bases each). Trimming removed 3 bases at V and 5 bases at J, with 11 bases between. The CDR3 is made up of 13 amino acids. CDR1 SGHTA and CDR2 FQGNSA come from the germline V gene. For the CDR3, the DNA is TGTGCCAGCAGCTTTAACACGGGACACGAGCAGTACGTC. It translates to CASSFNTGHEQYV.

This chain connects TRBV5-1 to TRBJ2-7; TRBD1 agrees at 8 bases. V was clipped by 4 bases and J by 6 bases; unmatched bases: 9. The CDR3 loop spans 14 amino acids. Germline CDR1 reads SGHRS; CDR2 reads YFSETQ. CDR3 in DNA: TGCGCCAGCAGCGTAGGACAGGGAAAAGGCGAGCAGTACTTC. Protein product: CASSVGQGKGEQYF.

In DNA form, the CDR3 reads TGCGCCAGCAGCCATATCCGGACGGATACGCAGTATTTT. Its translation: CASSHIRTDTQYF. J is TRBJ2-3 and V is TRBV4-1; no clear D gene. Trimming stripped 3 bases from V and 6 bases from J, with 10 bases between. Germline CDR1 and CDR2: MGHRA and YSYEKL. The CDR3 spans 13 residues.

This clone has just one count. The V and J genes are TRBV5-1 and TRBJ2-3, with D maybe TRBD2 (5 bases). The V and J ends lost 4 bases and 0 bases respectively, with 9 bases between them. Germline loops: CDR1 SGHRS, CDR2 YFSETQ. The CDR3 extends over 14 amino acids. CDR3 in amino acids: CASSRGRSTDTQYF. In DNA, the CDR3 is TGCGCCAGCAGCCGGGGTAGAAGCACAGATACGCAGTATTTT.

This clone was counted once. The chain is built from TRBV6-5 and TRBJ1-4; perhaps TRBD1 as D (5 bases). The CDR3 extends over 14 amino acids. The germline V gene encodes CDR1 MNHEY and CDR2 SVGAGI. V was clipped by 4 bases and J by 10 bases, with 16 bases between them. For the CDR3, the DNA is TGTGCCAGCAGTTGGGGAGGCAGGGAGGGAAAACTGTTTTTT. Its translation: CASSWGGREGKLFF.

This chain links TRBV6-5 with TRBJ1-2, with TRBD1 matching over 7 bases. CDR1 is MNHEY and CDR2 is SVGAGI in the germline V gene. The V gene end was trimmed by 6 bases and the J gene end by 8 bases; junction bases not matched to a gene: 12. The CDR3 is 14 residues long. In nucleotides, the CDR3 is TGTGCCAGCAGCCGAGAAACAGGGGAGGGCGGCTACACCTTC. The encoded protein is CASSRETGEGGYTF.

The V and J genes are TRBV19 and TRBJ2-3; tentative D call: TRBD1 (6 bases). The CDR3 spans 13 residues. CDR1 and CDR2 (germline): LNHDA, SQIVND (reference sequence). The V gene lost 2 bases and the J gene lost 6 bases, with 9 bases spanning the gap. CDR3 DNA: TGTGCCAGTAGTATATTGGGGGCGGATACGCAGTATTTT. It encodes CASSILGADTQYF.

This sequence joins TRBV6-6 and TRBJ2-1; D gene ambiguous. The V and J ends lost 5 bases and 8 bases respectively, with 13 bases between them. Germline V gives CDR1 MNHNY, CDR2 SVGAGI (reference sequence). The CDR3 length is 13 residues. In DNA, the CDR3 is TGTGCCAGCAGTGACCGACGAGGTTATGAGCAGTTCTTC. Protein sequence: CASSDRRGYEQFF.

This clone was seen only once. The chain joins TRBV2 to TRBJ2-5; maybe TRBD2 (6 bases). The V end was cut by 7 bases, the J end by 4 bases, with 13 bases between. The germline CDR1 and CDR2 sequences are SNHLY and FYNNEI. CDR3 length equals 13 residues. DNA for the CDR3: TGTGCCAGCAACGGGGGAGTCGGAGAGACCCAGTACTTC. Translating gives CASNGGVGETQYF.

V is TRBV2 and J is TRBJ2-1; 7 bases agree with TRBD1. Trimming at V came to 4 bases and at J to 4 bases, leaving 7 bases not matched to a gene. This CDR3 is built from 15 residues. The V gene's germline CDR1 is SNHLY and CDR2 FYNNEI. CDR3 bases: TGTGCCAGCAGTGTTGACAGGGCGAAGTACAATGAGCAGTTCTTC. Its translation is CASSVDRAKYNEQFF.

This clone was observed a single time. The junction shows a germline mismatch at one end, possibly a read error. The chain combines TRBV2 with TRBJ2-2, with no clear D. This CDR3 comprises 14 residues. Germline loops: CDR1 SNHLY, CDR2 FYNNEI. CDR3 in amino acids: CATSTDQYTGELFF. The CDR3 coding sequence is TGTGCCACCAGTACAGACCAATACACCGGGGAGCTGTTTTTT.

The CDR3 DNA sequence: TGTGCCAGCAGCTTAGAACCAGGGAACTATGGCTACACCTTC. Encoded protein: CASSLEPGNYGYTF. The chain joins TRBV7-2 to TRBJ1-2, with TRBD1 as a possible D gene (5 bases). The CDR3 contains 14 residues. The germline CDR1 and CDR2 sequences are SGHTA and FQGNSA. Trimming removed 1 base at V and 2 bases at J, with 8 bases between.

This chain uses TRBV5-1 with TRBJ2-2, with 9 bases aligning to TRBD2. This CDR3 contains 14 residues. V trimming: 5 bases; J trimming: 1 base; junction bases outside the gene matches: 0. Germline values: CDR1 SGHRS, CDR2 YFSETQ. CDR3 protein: CASRTSGNTGELFF. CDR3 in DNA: TGCGCCAGCAGGACTAGCGGGAACACCGGGGAGCTGTTTTTT.